This entry lists 13 T cell receptor beta chains sequenced from one sample in a study of cytomegalovirus exposure and HLA in healthy donors. The PCR employed 60 Vbeta primers together with 13 Jbeta primers. The protocol was immunoSEQ multiplex PCR, while the TCRdb copy is restricted to in-frame clones and leaves out a portion. Here the sample table reports 150,000 to 200,000 clones. The sample taken for sequencing was PBMCs. Receptors were obtained from a man between 25 and 39 years old in good health and CMV-seronegative.

The rearrangement joins TRBV28 to TRBJ2-7; TRBD2 might be the D (6 bases). The ends were cut back, 6 bases at V and 4 bases at J, with 34 bases in the middle. This CDR3 comprises 20 residues. Germline loops: CDR1 MDHEN, CDR2 SYDVKM. The CDR3 here is CASRGNRGTRSVGVLYEQYF. The DNA of the CDR3 is TGTGCCAGCAGGGGGAACCGGGGGACTCGCTCAGTGGGGGTACTATACGAGCAGTACTTC. The whole variable domain, filled in from reference TRBV28 and TRBJ2-7, reads DVKVTQSSRYLVKRTGEKVFLECVQDMDHENMFWYRQDPGLGLRLIYFSYDVKMKEKGDIPEGYSVSREKKERFSLILESASTNQTSMYLCASRGNRGTRSVGVLYEQYFGPGTRLTVT.

V is TRBV5-1 and J is TRBJ2-1; the D gene is possibly TRBD1 (5 bases). This CDR3 comprises 14 residues. The V end was cut by 1 base, the J end by 6 bases, with 11 bases between. The germline V gene has CDR1 SGHRS and CDR2 YFSETQ. DNA of the CDR3: TGCGCCAGCAGCTTGTCACAGGAAAGCAATGAGCAGTTCTTC. The encoded protein is CASSLSQESNEQFF.

V and J are TRBV7-2 and TRBJ2-3, with 12 bases fitting TRBD2. The V gene end was trimmed by 1 base and the J gene end by 0 bases; junction bases not matched to a gene: 5. The CDR3 sequence is 18 residues long. Germline V gene lookup returns CDR1 SGHTA and CDR2 FQGNSA. Here the CDR3 DNA reads TGTGCCAGCAGCTTAGTACTAGCGGGAGGAATTAGCACAGATACGCAGTATTTT. Translating gives CASSLVLAGGISTDTQYF.

The chain recombines TRBV27 with TRBJ1-2; TRBD1 aligns across 8 bases. J lost 4 bases, V lost 1 base, and 2 bases had no gene match. The CDR3 sequence is 14 residues long. The germline CDR1 and CDR2 sequences are MNHEY and SMNVEV (reference sequence). The CDR3 DNA sequence: TGTGCCAGCAGTTTATTCGACAGGGGCTATGGCTACACCTTC. Translated, it gives CASSLFDRGYGYTF.

This chain connects TRBV5-1 to TRBJ2-5, with 11 bases identical to TRBD2. The CDR3 spans 17 residues. J lost 2 bases, V lost 0 bases, and 6 bases had no gene match. CDR1 and CDR2 (germline): SGHRS, YFSETQ. CDR3 nucleotides: TGCGCCAGCAGCTTGGTTCTAGCGGGAGGTCGTCAAGAGACCCAGTACTTC. Amino acid sequence: CASSLVLAGGRQETQYF.

The chain employs TRBV4-2 and TRBJ1-1; D uncertain. V gave up 0 bases and J gave up 2 bases, with 10 bases separating them. The germline gives CDR1 LGHNA, CDR2 YNFKEQ. The CDR3 sequence is 15 residues long. The CDR3 DNA follows: TGTGCCAGCAGCCAAGATCGAGCGGAAAACACTGAAGCTTTCTTT. Amino acid sequence: CASSQDRAENTEAFF.

The chain employs TRBV27 and TRBJ2-7, with D uncertain. CDR1 is MNHEY, CDR2 SMNVEV, per germline (reference sequence). This CDR3 spans 14 amino acids. Trimming cost V 1 base and J 0 bases, with 7 bases left between them. CDR3 region: CASSLFPNSYEQYF. CDR3 DNA: TGTGCCAGCAGTTTATTTCCCAACTCCTACGAGCAGTACTTC.

This chain joins TRBV13 and TRBJ2-2; 8 bases fit TRBD2. The CDR3 covers 17 residues. Germline values: CDR1 PRHDT, CDR2 FYEKMQ (reference sequence). The trim removed 4 bases at V and 1 base at J, leaving 8 bases unmatched. The CDR3 loop reads CASSSHGAGGNTGELFF. CDR3 DNA sequence: TGTGCCAGCAGCTCCCATGGGGCGGGAGGGAACACCGGGGAGCTGTTTTTT.

This chain connects TRBV4-1 to TRBJ1-1; 7 bases fit TRBD1. The CDR3 contains 14 residues. Germline assignment: CDR1 MGHRA and CDR2 YSYEKL. Unmatched junction bases numbered 7, after V lost 6 bases and J lost 3 bases. CDR3 in DNA: TGCGCCAGCAGTCACAGGACAGGTCACACTGAAGCTTTCTTT. It codes for CASSHRTGHTEAFF.

The rearrangement joins TRBV27 to TRBJ2-1, with TRBD2 matching 12 bases. The CDR3 is made up of 16 amino acids. CDR1 and CDR2 from the germline V gene are MNHEY and SMNVEV (reference sequence). The V segment lost 5 bases and the J segment 8 bases; nucleotides outside the gene matches: 10. The CDR3 reads CASSGLAGGPRYEQFF. CDR3 DNA sequence: TGTGCCAGCAGTGGGCTAGCGGGAGGGCCACGTTATGAGCAGTTCTTC.

This chain uses TRBV5-1 with TRBJ2-7; tentative D call: TRBD1 (5 bases). Germline assignment: CDR1 SGHRS and CDR2 YFSETQ. The CDR3 sequence is 13 residues long. Trimming removed 0 bases at V and 7 bases at J, with 11 bases between. The CDR3 DNA reads as TGCGCCAGCAGCTTGGAACCTTCAGGGGAGCAGTACTTC. The encoded protein is CASSLEPSGEQYF.

V usage is TRBV4-1 and J usage is TRBJ2-5; 8 bases are shared with TRBD2. Germline CDR1 MGHRA, CDR2 YSYEKL. The V and J ends lost 1 base and 6 bases, in that order; junction bases with no gene match: 7. The CDR3 contains 15 residues. The CDR3 protein is CASSQGSGLVKTQYF. Here the CDR3 DNA reads TGCGCCAGCAGCCAAGGTTCGGGACTAGTAAAGACCCAGTACTTC.

The chain joins TRBV5-1 to TRBJ1-1; D uncertain. The CDR3 has 18 residues. Trimming took off 0 bases at V and 0 bases at J, with 18 bases between the two ends. Germline values: CDR1 SGHRS, CDR2 YFSETQ. In DNA form, the CDR3 reads TGCGCCAGCAGCTTGGTCTCCGGAGGGTACGGTATGAACACTGAAGCTTTCTTT. Its translation is CASSLVSGGYGMNTEAFF.